Presented here are 5 T cell receptor beta chains from one specimen sequenced in a study of T cells after yellow fever vaccination (dated 2019 in TCRdb). In the paper's terms, the treatment or condition label means: live attenuated yellow fever vaccine strain. The library was obtained by 5' RACE. TCRdb shows the sequencer as Illumina HiSeq 2500. TCRdb's own reprocessing of the public reads used fastp at Q25 and MiXCR and kept productive beta chains. All rows with the same CDR3 protein become a single entry with the most common DNA and genes. Recorded for this sample are around 250,000 distinct CDR3 sequences; less than 9% of them occurred a single time. The ten largest make up approximately 0.84% of the sample. The source material was CD4+ T cells sorted from PBMCs, sampled 15 days after the yellow fever booster vaccination. The receptors come from a man in his thirties or forties who received the YFV17D yellow fever vaccine.

This clonotype was counted between two and nine times. The chain's CDR3 is CSARLGTSGEQYF. In nucleotides, the CDR3 is TGCAGTGCTAGGTTGGGGACTAGCGGCGAGCAGTACTTC. The rearrangement links TRBV20-1 to TRBJ2-7; 11 bases fit TRBD2. CDR3 length: 13 amino acids. Germline CDR1 and CDR2: DFQATT and SNEGSKA (reference sequence). V lost 3 bases, J lost 6 bases, and 4 bases stayed unmatched.

Ten or more counts support this clonotype. The chain joins TRBV5-1 to TRBJ1-1; weak D call: TRBD1 (6 bases). The V and J ends lost 1 base and 7 bases respectively, with 14 bases between them. The CDR3 consists of 14 residues. CDR1 and CDR2 (germline): SGHRS, YFSETQ. The CDR3 bases are TGCGCCAGCAGCTTGACCCAGGGGACTGGTGAAGCTTTCTTT. Translating gives CASSLTQGTGEAFF.

The table lists this clonotype with a few counts. This sequence joins TRBV18 and TRBJ1-4; a weak D match, TRBD1 (5 bases). From germline, CDR1 is KGHSH and CDR2 LQKENI. This CDR3 has 18 residues. V lost 6 bases to trimming and J lost 2 bases, with 22 bases between them. The CDR3 nucleotides are TGTGCCAGCTCCGACCAGCGGCAGGGCGTCCGCACTAATGAAAAACTGTTTTTT. This sequence encodes CASSDQRQGVRTNEKLFF.

This clonotype was recorded many times. The chain uses TRBV2 and TRBJ2-2; D may be TRBD1 or TRBD2 (6 bases each). The germline CDR1 and CDR2 sequences are SNHLY and FYNNEI. The length of the CDR3 is 14 residues. With 3 bases removed from V and 5 bases from J, the gap between germline ends came to 10 bases. DNA for the CDR3: TGTGCCAGCAGTGAGGGGGCGGGGACCGGGGAGCTGTTTTTT. Translating it yields CASSEGAGTGELFF. Together with reference TRBV2 and TRBJ2-2, the CDR3 gives the full variable domain: EPEVTQTPSHQVTQMGQEVILRCVPISNHLYFYWYRQILGQKVEFLVSFYNNEISEKSEIFDDQFSVERPDGSNFTLKIRSTKLEDSAMYFCASSEGAGTGELFFGEGSRLTVL.

The chain employs TRBV7-8 and TRBJ1-2; D may be TRBD1 (5 bases). CDR1 is SGHVS, CDR2 FQNEAQ, per germline. The CDR3 loop spans 15 amino acids. V was pared by 3 bases and J by 8 bases, with 19 bases between. The CDR3 nucleotides are TGTGCCAGCAGCTTGGAGGACGGGTCTTGGGGGGGCTACACCTTC. Residues: CASSLEDGSWGGYTF. Full variable domain (missing parts from reference TRBV7-8 and TRBJ1-2): GAGVSQSPRYKVAKRGQDVALRCDPISGHVSLFWYQQALGQGPEFLTYFQNEAQLDKSGLPSDRFFAERPEGSVSTLKIQRTQQEDSAVYLCASSLEDGSWGGYTFGSGTRLTVV.